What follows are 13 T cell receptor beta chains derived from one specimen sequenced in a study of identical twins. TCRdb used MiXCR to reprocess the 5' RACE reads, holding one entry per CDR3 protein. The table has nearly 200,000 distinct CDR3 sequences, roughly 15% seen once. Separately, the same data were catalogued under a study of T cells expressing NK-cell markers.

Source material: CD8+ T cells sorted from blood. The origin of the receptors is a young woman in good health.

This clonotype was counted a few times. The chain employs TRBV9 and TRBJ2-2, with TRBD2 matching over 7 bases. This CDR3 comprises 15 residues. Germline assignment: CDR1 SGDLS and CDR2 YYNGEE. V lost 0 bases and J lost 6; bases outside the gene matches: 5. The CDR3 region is CASSVGGGRAGELFF. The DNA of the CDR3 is TGTGCCAGCAGCGTAGGGGGGGGAAGGGCCGGGGAGCTGTTTTTT.

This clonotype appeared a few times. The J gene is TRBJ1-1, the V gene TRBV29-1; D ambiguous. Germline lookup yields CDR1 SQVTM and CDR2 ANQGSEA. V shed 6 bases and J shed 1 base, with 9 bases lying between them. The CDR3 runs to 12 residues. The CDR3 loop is CSVVAPNTEAFF. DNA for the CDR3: TGCAGCGTCGTCGCCCCGAACACTGAAGCTTTCTTT.

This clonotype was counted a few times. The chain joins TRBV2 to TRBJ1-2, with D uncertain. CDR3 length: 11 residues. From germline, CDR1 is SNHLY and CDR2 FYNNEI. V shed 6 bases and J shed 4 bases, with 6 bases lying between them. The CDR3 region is CASSYIYGYTF. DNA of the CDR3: TGTGCCAGCAGCTACATCTATGGCTACACCTTC.

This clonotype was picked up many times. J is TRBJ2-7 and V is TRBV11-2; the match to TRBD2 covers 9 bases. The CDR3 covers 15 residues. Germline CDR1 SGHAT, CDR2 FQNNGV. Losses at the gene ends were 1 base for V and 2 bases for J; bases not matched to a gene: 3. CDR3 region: CASSLGSGGPYEQYF. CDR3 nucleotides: TGTGCCAGCAGCTTAGGTAGCGGGGGCCCCTACGAGCAGTACTTC. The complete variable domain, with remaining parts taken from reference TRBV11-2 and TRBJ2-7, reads EAGVAQSPRYKIIEKRQSVAFWCNPISGHATLYWYQQILGQGPKLLIQFQNNGVVDDSQLPKDRFSAERLKGVDSTLKIQPAKLEDSAVYLCASSLGSGGPYEQYFGPGTRLTVT.

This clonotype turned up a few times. The CDR3 is CASSYGTSGGDEQFF. The CDR3 region has the DNA TGTGCCAGCAGTTATGGGACTAGCGGGGGCGATGAGCAGTTCTTC. The chain uses TRBV6-5 and TRBJ2-1, with 14 bases lining up with TRBD2. There are 15 residues in the CDR3. Germline trimming cut 3 bases from V and 8 bases from J; bases unmatched to any gene: 3. Germline V lookup: CDR1 MNHEY, CDR2 SVGAGI.

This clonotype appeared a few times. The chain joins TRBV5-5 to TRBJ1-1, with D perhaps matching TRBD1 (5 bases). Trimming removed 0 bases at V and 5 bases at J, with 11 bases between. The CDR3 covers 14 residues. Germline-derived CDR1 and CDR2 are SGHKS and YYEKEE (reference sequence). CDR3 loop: CASSLEGYVTEAFF. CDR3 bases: TGTGCCAGCAGCTTGGAGGGGTATGTAACTGAAGCTTTCTTT.

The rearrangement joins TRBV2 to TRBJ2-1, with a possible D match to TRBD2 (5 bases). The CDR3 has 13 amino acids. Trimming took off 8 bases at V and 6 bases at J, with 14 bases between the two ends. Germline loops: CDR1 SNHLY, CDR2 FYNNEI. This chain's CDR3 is CASAGFSANEQFF. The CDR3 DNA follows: TGTGCCAGCGCGGGCTTTTCGGCCAATGAGCAGTTCTTC.

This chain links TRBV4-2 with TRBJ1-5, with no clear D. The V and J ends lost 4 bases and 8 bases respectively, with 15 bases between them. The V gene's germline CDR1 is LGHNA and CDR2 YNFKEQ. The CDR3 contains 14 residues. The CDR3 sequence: CASSPEEAIKPQHF. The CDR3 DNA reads TGTGCCAGCAGCCCCGAAGAGGCAATAAAGCCCCAGCATTTT.

The CDR3 region is CASKSPYSWYEQFF. CDR3 bases: TGTGCCAGCAAGAGCCCCTACAGTTGGTATGAGCAGTTCTTC. This rearrangement joins TRBV2 to TRBJ2-1, with unresolved D. This CDR3 contains 14 residues. Per germline, CDR1 SNHLY and CDR2 FYNNEI. The ends were cut back, 7 bases at V and 8 bases at J, with 18 bases in the middle. The full variable domain, completed using reference TRBV2 and TRBJ2-1, is EPEVTQTPSHQVTQMGQEVILRCVPISNHLYFYWYRQILGQKVEFLVSFYNNEISEKSEIFDDQFSVERPDGSNFTLKIRSTKLEDSAMYFCASKSPYSWYEQFFGPGTRLTVL.

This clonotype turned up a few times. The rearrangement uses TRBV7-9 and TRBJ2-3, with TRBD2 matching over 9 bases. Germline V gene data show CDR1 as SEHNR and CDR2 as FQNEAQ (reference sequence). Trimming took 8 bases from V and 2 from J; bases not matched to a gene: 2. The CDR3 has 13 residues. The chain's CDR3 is CASGGGATDTQYF. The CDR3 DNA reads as TGTGCCAGCGGCGGGGGGGCCACAGATACGCAGTATTTT.

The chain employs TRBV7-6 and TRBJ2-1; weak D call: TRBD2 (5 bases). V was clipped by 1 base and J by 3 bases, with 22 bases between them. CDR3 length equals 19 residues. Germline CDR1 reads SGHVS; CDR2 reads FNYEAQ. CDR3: CASSLDPLEHEGYYNEQFF. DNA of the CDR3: TGTGCCAGCAGCTTAGATCCCCTGGAGCACGAGGGCTACTACAATGAGCAGTTCTTC.

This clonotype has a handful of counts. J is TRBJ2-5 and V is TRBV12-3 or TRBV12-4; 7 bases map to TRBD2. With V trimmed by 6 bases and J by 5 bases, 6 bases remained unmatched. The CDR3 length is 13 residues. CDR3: CASSKKGGETQYF. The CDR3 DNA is TGTGCCAGCAGCAAGAAGGGAGGGGAGACCCAGTACTTC.

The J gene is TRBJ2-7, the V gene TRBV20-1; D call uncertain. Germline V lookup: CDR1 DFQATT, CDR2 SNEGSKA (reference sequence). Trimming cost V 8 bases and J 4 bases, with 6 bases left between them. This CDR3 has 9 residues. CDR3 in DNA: TGCAGTTCACTTTACGAGCAGTACTTC. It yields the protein CSSLYEQYF.